This TCR beta chain was retrieved from a study of shared clonotypes between healthy human individuals. As handled by the study authors: ImmunoSEQ supplied junction-only sequences lacking quality scores, so filtering was different. TCRdb's table, derived via immunoSEQ multiplex PCR, lists solely in-frame clones and lacks some. V and J calls plus clone size are reproduced from that table; the DNA served to infer D and trimming. The repertoire holds about 490,000 clones, with 79% as singletons. Germline V gene lookup returns CDR1 SGHDT and CDR2 YYEEEE. J was trimmed by 5 bases and V by 0 bases; bases with no gene match: 10. This CDR3 contains 16 residues. This clone was seen repeatedly, ten times or more. Antigen specificity is unknown. Study-wide points: Since donors were few, the genetic and exposure-history diversity represented was limited.

What was sequenced was PBMCs. The source is a woman aged 35 to 49 in good health. Some clones in this sample may be carry-over from other donors' samples. The chain is built from TRBV5-6 and TRBJ1-1; 7 bases fit TRBD1. The CDR3 is CASSLGKGAQGTEAFF. Here the CDR3 DNA reads TGTGCCAGCAGCTTGGGAAAGGGGGCGCAGGGGACTGAAGCTTTCTTT.